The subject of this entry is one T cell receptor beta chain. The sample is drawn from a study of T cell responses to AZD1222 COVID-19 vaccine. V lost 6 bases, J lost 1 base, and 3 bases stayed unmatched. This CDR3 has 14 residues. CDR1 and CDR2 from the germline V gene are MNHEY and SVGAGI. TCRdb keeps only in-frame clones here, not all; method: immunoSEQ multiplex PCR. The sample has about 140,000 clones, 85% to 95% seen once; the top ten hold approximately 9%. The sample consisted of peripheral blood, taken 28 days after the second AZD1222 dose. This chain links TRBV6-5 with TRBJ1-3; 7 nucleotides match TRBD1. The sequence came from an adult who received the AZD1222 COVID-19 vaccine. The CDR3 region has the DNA TGTGCCAGCAGCCCGGGACAGTCTGGAAACACCATATATTTT. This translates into CASSPGQSGNTIYF.